What follows are 7 T cell receptor beta chains derived from one specimen sequenced in a study of shared clonotypes between healthy human individuals. Assay used: immunoSEQ multiplex PCR; TCRdb lists only in-frame clones, some missing. The repertoire has about 510,000 clones, nearly 80% of them found once; the top ten carry 12%. The sequencing sample was made of PBMCs. All receptors come from a woman in her thirties or forties in good health. Some clones in this sample may be carry-over from other donors' samples.

This clone was picked up many times. Other DNA sequences from this sample encode an identical CDR3 as well. The chain couples TRBV30 to TRBJ1-5, with 7 nucleotides matching TRBD1. CDR3 length equals 14 residues. V was pared by 4 bases and J by 4 bases, with 7 bases of the junction left unmatched. CDR1 and CDR2 (germline): GTSNPN, SVGIG (reference sequence). CDR3 bases: TGTGCCTGGACCCGACAGGGTTGGAATCAGCCCCAGCATTTT. Protein sequence: CAWTRQGWNQPQHF.

V gene TRBV5-1 combines with J gene TRBJ2-5; 8 nucleotides line up with TRBD1. Germline loops: CDR1 SGHRS, CDR2 YFSETQ. V trimming: 5 bases; J trimming: 5 bases; junction bases outside the gene matches: 5. The CDR3 is 13 amino acids. Here the CDR3 DNA reads TGCGCCAGCAGAACAGGGGGAGAGGAGACCCAGTACTTC. Amino acid sequence: CASRTGGEETQYF. Complete variable domain (other parts from reference TRBV5-1 and TRBJ2-5): KAGVTQTPRYLIKTRGQQVTLSCSPISGHRSVSWYQQTPGQGLQFLFEYFSETQRNKGNFPGRFSGRQFSNSRSEMNVSTLELGDSALYLCASRTGGEETQYFGPGTRLLVL.

The CDR3 region has the DNA TGTGCCAGTAGGGACTCAACAGGGGAGGCTTGGGCGAACACTGAAGCTTTCTTT. Translating gives CASRDSTGEAWANTEAFF. V is TRBV19 and J is TRBJ1-1; 7 nucleotides align to TRBD1. Germline V gene data show CDR1 as LNHDA and CDR2 as SQIVND (reference sequence). Germline trimming cut 6 bases from V and 1 base from J; bases unmatched to any gene: 17. CDR3 length: 18 residues.

V and J are TRBV14 and TRBJ2-3; D uncertain. V gave up 1 base and J gave up 1 base, with 9 bases separating them. The CDR3 has 15 residues. Germline V gene sequence: CDR1 SGHDN, CDR2 FVKESK. CDR3 DNA: TGTGCCAGCAGCCAAGTGATGGACCGCACAGATACGCAGTATTTT. It codes for CASSQVMDRTDTQYF.

This sequence joins TRBV5-4 and TRBJ2-5; no clear D. V lost 4 bases, J lost 2 bases, and 15 bases lay in between. The CDR3 is 15 residues long. Looked up from germline, CDR1 is SGHNT and CDR2 is YYREEE (reference sequence). The chain's CDR3 is CASSPYGRLQETQYF. The CDR3 region has the DNA TGTGCCAGCAGCCCGTATGGGCGGCTACAAGAGACCCAGTACTTC.

The chain carries TRBV19 and TRBJ2-7; 8 bases agree with TRBD1. This CDR3 has 14 amino acids. The ends lost 5 bases at V and 0 bases at J; junction bases unmatched: 3. Germline CDR1 is LNHDA and CDR2 is SQIVND (reference sequence). CDR3 loop: CASSGTGYSYEQYF. CDR3 in DNA: TGTGCCAGTAGTGGGACAGGCTACTCCTACGAGCAGTACTTC.

This clone showed up just a few times. The DNA for the CDR3 is TGTGCCAGCTCGGGGGGACAGGGGGCGTCCTACGAGCAGTACTTC. It yields the protein CASSGGQGASYEQYF. The chain couples TRBV18 to TRBJ2-7; 12 bases agree with TRBD1. Germline CDR1 reads KGHSH; CDR2 reads LQKENI. The CDR3 loop spans 15 amino acids. With 6 bases clipped from V and 1 base from J, the junction kept 4 bases outside the gene matches.